Described below is a single T cell receptor beta chain sequence and its context. Donors were ostensibly healthy at sampling, although undocumented immune exposures were probable. The data derive from a study of cytomegalovirus exposure and HLA in healthy donors. Vbeta (60) and Jbeta (13) primers were used in the PCR. Repertoires were generated with immunoSEQ multiplex PCR, while TCRdb's copy carries only in-frame clones and drops some. The sample records about 190,000 clones, about 84% being singletons. The ends lost 4 bases at V and 3 bases at J; junction bases unmatched: 3. The CDR3 extends over 14 amino acids. Germline V CDR1 and CDR2: MDHEN, SYDVKM.

The sequencing sample was made of PBMCs. V gene TRBV28 combines with J gene TRBJ1-5; 7 bases are a match to TRBD1. The clonotype originates from a woman between 25 and 40 years old in good health and CMV-seropositive. The CDR3 coding sequence is TGTGCCAGCAGTTCGACAGGGATCAATCAGCCCCAGCATTTT. Translation gives CASSSTGINQPQHF.